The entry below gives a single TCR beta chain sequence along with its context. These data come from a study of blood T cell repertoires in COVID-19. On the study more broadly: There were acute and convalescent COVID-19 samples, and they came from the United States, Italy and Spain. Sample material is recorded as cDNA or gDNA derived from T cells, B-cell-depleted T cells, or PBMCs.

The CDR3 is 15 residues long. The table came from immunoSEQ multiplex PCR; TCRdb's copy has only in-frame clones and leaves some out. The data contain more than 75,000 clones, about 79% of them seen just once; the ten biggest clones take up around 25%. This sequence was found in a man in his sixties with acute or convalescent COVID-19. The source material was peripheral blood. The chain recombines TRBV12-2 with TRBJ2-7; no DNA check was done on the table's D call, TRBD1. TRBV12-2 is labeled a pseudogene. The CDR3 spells CASRFRTGRVYEQYF. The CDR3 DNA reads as TGTGCAAGTCGCTTTCGGACAGGAAGGGTATACGAGCAGTACTTC.